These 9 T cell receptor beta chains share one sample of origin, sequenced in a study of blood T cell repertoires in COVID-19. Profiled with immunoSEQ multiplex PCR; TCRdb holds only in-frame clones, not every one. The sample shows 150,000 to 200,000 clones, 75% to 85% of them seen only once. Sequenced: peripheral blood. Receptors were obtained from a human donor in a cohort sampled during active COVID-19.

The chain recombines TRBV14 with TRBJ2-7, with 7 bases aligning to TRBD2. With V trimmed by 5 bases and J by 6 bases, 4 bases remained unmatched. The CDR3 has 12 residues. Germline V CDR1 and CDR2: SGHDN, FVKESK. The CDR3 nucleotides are TGTGCCAGCAGCGAGTGGGGGGGCGAGCAGTACTTC. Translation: CASSEWGGEQYF.

The DNA for the CDR3 is TGTGCCAGCAGCGCCACGACTAGCGGGGGGGCAGATACGCAGTATTTT. Translating it yields CASSATTSGGADTQYF. V gene TRBV7-2 combines with J gene TRBJ2-3, with TRBD2 matching over 14 bases. CDR1 is SGHTA, CDR2 FQGNSA, per germline. The V segment lost 5 bases and the J segment 4 bases; nucleotides outside the gene matches: 5. The CDR3 extends over 16 amino acids. The whole variable domain, filled in from reference TRBV7-2 and TRBJ2-3, reads GAGVSQSPSNKVTEKGKDVELRCDPISGHTALYWYRQSLGQGLEFLIYFQGNSAPDKSGLPSDRFSAERTGGSVSTLTIQRTQQEDSAVYLCASSATTSGGADTQYFGPGTRLTVL.

CDR3 nucleotides: TGCGCCAGCAGCTGGCCGGGCGGGTATGAGGATACGCAGTATTTT. Protein: CASSWPGGYEDTQYF. The genes are TRBV5-1 and TRBJ2-3, with D perhaps matching TRBD2 (5 bases). CDR3 length: 15 residues. The ends were cut back, 3 bases at V and 6 bases at J, with 17 bases in the middle. The V gene's germline CDR1 is SGHRS and CDR2 YFSETQ.

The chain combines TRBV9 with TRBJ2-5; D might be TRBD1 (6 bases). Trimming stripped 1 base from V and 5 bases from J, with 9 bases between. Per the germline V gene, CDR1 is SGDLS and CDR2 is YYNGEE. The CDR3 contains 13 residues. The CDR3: CASSVLTGETQYF. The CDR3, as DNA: TGTGCCAGCAGCGTATTAACAGGGGAGACCCAGTACTTC.

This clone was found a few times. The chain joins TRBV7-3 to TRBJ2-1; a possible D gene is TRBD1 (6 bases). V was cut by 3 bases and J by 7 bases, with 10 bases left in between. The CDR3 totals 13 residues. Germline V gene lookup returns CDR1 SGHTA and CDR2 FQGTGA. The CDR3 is CASSFLQGNEQFF. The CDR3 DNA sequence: TGTGCCAGCAGCTTCCTACAGGGAAATGAGCAGTTCTTC.

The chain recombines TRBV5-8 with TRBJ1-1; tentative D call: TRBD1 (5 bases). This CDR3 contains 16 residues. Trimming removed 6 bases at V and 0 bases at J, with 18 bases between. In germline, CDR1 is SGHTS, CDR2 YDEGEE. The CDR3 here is CASIWGNGRMNTEAFF. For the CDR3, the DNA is TGTGCCAGCATCTGGGGGAACGGGAGAATGAACACTGAAGCTTTCTTT. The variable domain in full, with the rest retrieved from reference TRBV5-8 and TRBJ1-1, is EAGVTQSPTHLIKTRGQQATLRCSPISGHTSVYWYQQALGLGLQFLLWYDEGEERNRGNFPPRFSGRQFPNYSSELNVNALELEDSALYLCASIWGNGRMNTEAFFGQGTRLTVV.

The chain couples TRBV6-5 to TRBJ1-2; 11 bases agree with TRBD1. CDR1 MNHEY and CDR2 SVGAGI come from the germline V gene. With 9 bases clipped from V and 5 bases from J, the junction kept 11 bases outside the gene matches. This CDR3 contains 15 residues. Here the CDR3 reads CASLAGQGARYGYTF. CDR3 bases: TGTGCCAGTCTAGCCGGACAGGGGGCCCGGTATGGCTACACCTTC.

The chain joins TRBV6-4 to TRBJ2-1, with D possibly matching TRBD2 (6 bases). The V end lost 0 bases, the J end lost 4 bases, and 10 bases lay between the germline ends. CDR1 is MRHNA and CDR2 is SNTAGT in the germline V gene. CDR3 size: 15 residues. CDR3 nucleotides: TGTGCCAGCAGTGACTCGACCGGGAGTTACAATGAGCAGTTCTTC. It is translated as CASSDSTGSYNEQFF.

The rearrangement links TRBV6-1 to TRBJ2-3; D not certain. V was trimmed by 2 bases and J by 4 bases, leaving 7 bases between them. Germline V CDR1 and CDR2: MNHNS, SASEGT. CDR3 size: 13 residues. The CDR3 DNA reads TGTGCCAGCAGTGAACAGCTAGCAGATACGCAGTATTTT. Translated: CASSEQLADTQYF.